The TCR beta chain under discussion was sequenced for a study of T cell responses to AZD1222 COVID-19 vaccine. Study-level background: Some second doses came at about 4 weeks and others at about 12 weeks; these were pooled.

Assay: immunoSEQ multiplex PCR; the TCRdb copy retains only in-frame clones and omits some. The sample has roughly 120,000 clones; less than 95% are singletons. Trimming stripped 1 base from V and 4 bases from J, with 13 bases between. Germline V CDR1 and CDR2: GTSNPN, SVGIG (reference sequence). The CDR3 contains 14 residues. Here the sequenced sample was peripheral blood, taken on day 0 of AZD1222 vaccination. This clonotype was sampled from an adult in good health. The chain recombines TRBV30 with TRBJ2-5, with D perhaps matching TRBD2 (5 bases). CDR3 sequence (DNA): TGTGCCTGGAGTGAGAGGCAGGCGGGAGAGACCCAGTACTTC. Encoded protein: CAWSERQAGETQYF.